This T cell receptor (beta chain) was profiled in a study of CD8+ T cells in alopecia areata. As for the study in general: Tofacitinib was taken orally by treated patients, and the dose was 5 to 10 mg twice daily.

This clone was seen a few times. Antigen: not known. Study-wide points: TCR sharing across patients was less clear than in mice, possibly HLA-related.

V lost 3 bases, J lost 5 bases, and 3 bases stayed unmatched. The CDR3 extends over 12 amino acids. CDR1 SQVTM and CDR2 ANQGSEA come from the germline V gene. Sample treatment: oral pan-JAK inhibitor, 5-10 mg twice daily. The investigators collected lesional scalp punch biopsies and peripheral blood from alopecia areata patients. RNA was isolated and reverse transcribed to cDNA, the sequencing template. Libraries were prepared by immunoSEQ multiplex PCR; TCRdb keeps only in-frame clonotypes and omits some of them. The repertoire consists of under 350,000 clones, with roughly 60% occurring once and the leading ten covering around 1.7%.

The receptor was derived from a human donor with alopecia areata. The chain recombines TRBV29-1 with TRBJ1-2; 7 nucleotides align to TRBD1. Sequenced material: CD4+ T cells sorted from blood, taken at week 24, from a patient treated with tofacitinib. The CDR3 DNA reads as TGCAGCGTTGATCACAGGGGTTATGGCTACACCTTC. Translation: CSVDHRGYGYTF.